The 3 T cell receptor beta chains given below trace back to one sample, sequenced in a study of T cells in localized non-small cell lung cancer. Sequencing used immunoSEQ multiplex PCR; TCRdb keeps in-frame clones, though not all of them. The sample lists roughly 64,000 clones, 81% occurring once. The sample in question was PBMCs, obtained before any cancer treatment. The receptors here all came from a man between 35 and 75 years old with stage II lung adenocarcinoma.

CDR3 nucleotides: TGTGCCAGTGACTTGAGGGGGCTCAATCAGCCCCAGCATTTT. It specifies CASDLRGLNQPQHF. The chain carries TRBV19 and TRBJ1-5; 7 nucleotides match TRBD1. Germline V gives CDR1 LNHDA, CDR2 SQIVND (reference sequence). Trimming removed 8 bases from V and 3 bases from J; junction bases left unmatched: 7. CDR3 size: 14 residues.

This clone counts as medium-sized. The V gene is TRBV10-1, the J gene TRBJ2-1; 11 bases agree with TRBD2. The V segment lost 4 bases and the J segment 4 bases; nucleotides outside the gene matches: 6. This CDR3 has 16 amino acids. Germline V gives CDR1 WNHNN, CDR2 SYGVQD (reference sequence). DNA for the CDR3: TGCGCCAGCAGTGCGTTAGGGACTAGCGGATACAATGAGCAGTTCTTC. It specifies CASSALGTSGYNEQFF.

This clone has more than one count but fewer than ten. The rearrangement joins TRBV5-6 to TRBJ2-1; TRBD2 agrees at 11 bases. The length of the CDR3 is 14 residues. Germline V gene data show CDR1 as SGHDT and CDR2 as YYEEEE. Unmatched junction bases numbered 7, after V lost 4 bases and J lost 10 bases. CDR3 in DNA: TGTGCCAGCAGCATAGCGGGAGGGAAAGCGGAGCAGTTCTTC. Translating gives CASSIAGGKAEQFF.